This T cell receptor (beta chain) emerged from a study of control samples from healthy donors and cancer patients. Note on this clone: This specimen includes other DNA sequences encoding the same CDR3.

Clones were sequenced by immunoSEQ multiplex PCR, and TCRdb holds only the in-frame ones, with some missing. Here the sample spans about 160,000 clones, roughly 92% being singletons. This CDR3 has 12 amino acids. Germline CDR1 reads SEHNR; CDR2 reads FQNEAQ (reference sequence). V was trimmed by 6 bases and J by 2 bases, leaving 6 bases between them. This clonotype originated in a woman in her 30s in good health. Sequencing input: blood. This chain uses TRBV7-9 with TRBJ2-3; no clear D. The CDR3, as DNA: TGTGCCAGCAGAGGCGTCACAGATACGCAGTATTTT. Amino acid sequence: CASRGVTDTQYF.